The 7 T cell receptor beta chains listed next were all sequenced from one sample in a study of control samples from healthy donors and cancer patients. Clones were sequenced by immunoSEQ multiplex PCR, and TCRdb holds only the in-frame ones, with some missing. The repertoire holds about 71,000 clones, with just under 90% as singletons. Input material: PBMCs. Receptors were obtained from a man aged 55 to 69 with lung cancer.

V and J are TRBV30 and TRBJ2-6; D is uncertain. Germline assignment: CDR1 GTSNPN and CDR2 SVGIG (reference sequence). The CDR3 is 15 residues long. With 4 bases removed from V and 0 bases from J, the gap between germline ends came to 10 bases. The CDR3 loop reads CAWIDIHSGANVLTF. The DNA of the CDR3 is TGTGCCTGGATAGACATCCACTCTGGGGCCAACGTCCTGACTTTC.

CDR3 DNA sequence: TGTGCCAGCAGCTTAGGACAGGGGCTCAACTATGGCTACACCTTC. Protein product: CASSLGQGLNYGYTF. This chain connects TRBV5-6 to TRBJ1-2, with TRBD1 identical over 9 bases. V lost 2 bases, J lost 2 bases, and 4 bases stayed unmatched. Germline-derived CDR1 and CDR2 are SGHDT and YYEEEE. This CDR3 has 15 residues.

The CDR3 sequence is CASSVEAGEDNEQFF. The CDR3, as DNA: TGTGCCAGCAGCGTAGAAGCGGGGGAAGACAATGAGCAGTTCTTC. The chain carries TRBV9 and TRBJ2-1; 8 bases line up with TRBD2. J was trimmed by 5 bases and V by 0 bases; bases with no gene match: 4. This CDR3 region has 15 residues. CDR1 and CDR2 from the germline V gene are SGDLS and YYNGEE.

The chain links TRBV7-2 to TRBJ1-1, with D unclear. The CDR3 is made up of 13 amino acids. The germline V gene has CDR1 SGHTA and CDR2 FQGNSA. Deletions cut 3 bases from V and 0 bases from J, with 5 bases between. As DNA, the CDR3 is TGTGCCAGCAGCTTTTCGGTGAACACTGAAGCTTTCTTT. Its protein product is CASSFSVNTEAFF. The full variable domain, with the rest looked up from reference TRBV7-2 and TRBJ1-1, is GAGVSQSPSNKVTEKGKDVELRCDPISGHTALYWYRQSLGQGLEFLIYFQGNSAPDKSGLPSDRFSAERTGGSVSTLTIQRTQQEDSAVYLCASSFSVNTEAFFGQGTRLTVV.

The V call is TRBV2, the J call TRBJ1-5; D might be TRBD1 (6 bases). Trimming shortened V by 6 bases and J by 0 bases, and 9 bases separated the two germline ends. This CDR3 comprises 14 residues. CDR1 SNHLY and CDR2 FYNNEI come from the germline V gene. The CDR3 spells CASRGQFSNQPQHF. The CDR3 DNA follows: TGTGCCAGCAGAGGACAGTTTAGCAATCAGCCCCAGCATTTT.

The CDR3 bases are TGTGCCAGCAGTTACGCCGCGGGGGGGCCAGGGGAGCAGTTCTTC. Residues: CASSYAAGGPGEQFF. The chain couples TRBV6-2 or TRBV6-3 to TRBJ2-1, with 9 bases that match TRBD2. V trimming: 2 bases; J trimming: 10 bases; junction bases outside the gene matches: 9. CDR3 length: 15 amino acids. Germline loops: CDR1 MNHEY, CDR2 SVGEGT.

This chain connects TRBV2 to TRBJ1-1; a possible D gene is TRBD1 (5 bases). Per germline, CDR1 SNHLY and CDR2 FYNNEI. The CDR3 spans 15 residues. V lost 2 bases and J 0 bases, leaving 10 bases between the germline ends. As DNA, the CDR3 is TGTGCCAGCAGTGAATCCGCAGGGTTGAACACTGAAGCTTTCTTT. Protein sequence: CASSESAGLNTEAFF.